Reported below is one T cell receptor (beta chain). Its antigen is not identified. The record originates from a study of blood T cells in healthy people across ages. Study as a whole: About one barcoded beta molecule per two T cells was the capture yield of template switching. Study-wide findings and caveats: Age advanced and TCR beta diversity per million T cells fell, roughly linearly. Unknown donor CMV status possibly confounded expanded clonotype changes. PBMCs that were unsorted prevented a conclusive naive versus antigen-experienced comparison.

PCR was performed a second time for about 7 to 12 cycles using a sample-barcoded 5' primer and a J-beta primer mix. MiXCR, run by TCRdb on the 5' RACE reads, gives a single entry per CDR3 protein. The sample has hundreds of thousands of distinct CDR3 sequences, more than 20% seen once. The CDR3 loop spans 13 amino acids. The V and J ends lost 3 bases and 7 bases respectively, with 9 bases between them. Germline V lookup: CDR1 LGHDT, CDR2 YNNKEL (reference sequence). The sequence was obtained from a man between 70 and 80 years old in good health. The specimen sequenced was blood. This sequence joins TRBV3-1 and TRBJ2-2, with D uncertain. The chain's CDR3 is CASSQQHSGELFF. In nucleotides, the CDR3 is TGTGCCAGCAGCCAGCAACATAGCGGGGAGCTGTTTTTT.